The clone carrying this T cell receptor (beta chain) was picked up one time. This record comes from a study of blood T cell repertoires in COVID-19. Study as a whole: The study drew acute and convalescent COVID-19 samples from the United States, Italy and Spain. In each case, the material was cDNA or gDNA derived from T cells, B-cell-depleted T cells, or PBMCs.

V shed 0 bases and J 0 bases; nucleotides not matched to a gene: 4. CDR1 SGHRS and CDR2 YFSETQ come from the germline V gene. The CDR3 loop spans 17 amino acids. Measured with immunoSEQ multiplex PCR; TCRdb has only the in-frame clones, and not every one. The profile shows about 70,000 clones, around 87% of them singletons. The material sequenced was peripheral blood. The clonotype was recovered from a woman at least 80 years old with active or convalescent COVID-19. The genes are TRBV5-1 and TRBJ2-2; TRBD2 aligns across 8 bases. The CDR3 coding sequence is TGCGCCAGCAGCTTGGCCGGGGGGGCTGCGAACACCGGGGAGCTGTTTTTT. It codes for CASSLAGGAANTGELFF.